The 9 T cell receptor beta chains below all came from one sample that was sequenced in a study of siplizumab effects on memory and regulatory T cells. Libraries were prepared by immunoSEQ multiplex PCR; TCRdb keeps only in-frame clonotypes and omits some of them. The sample carries about 69,000 clones, 88% recorded once. Sample: Tregs sorted from blood. The origin of the receptors is a human donor in good health.

The chain carries TRBV7-9 and TRBJ2-5, with D tentatively TRBD1 (5 bases). Trimming removed 0 bases at V and 5 bases at J, with 19 bases between. The germline V gene has CDR1 SEHNR and CDR2 FQNEAQ (reference sequence). This CDR3 is 17 amino acids long. CDR3 amino acids: CASSLARSSGRVETQYF. CDR3 in DNA: TGTGCCAGCAGCTTAGCGCGATCATCAGGCAGGGTGGAGACCCAGTACTTC.

V is TRBV29-1 and J is TRBJ2-3; 9 bases match TRBD1. The CDR3 spans 13 residues. Germline values: CDR1 SQVTM, CDR2 ANQGSEA. Trimming at V came to 5 bases and at J to 4 bases, leaving 4 bases not matched to a gene. The CDR3 region has the DNA TGCAGCGTTCAGACAGGGGGGCCAGATACGCAGTATTTT. Amino acids: CSVQTGGPDTQYF.

This chain joins TRBV6-4 and TRBJ2-2; D is perhaps TRBD2 (6 bases). V was clipped by 6 bases and J by 3 bases, with 11 bases between them. There are 14 residues in the CDR3. Germline V gene lookup returns CDR1 MRHNA and CDR2 SNTAGT. The CDR3 bases are TGTGCCAGCAGCCTGGGACTGTACACCGGGGAGCTGTTTTTT. It translates to CASSLGLYTGELFF.

The chain recombines TRBV7-2 with TRBJ2-1; D not resolved. The CDR3 runs 11 residues. V lost 3 bases to trimming and J lost 7 bases, with 4 bases between them. Germline V CDR1 and CDR2: SGHTA, FQGNSA. In DNA, the CDR3 is TGTGCCAGCAGCTTCAAGAATGAGCAGTTCTTC. It specifies CASSFKNEQFF.

The chain uses TRBV27 and TRBJ1-2, with a weak D call TRBD1 (5 bases). The CDR3 sequence is 14 residues long. V was pared by 6 bases and J by 5 bases, with 16 bases between. Per the germline V gene, CDR1 is MNHEY and CDR2 is SMNVEV (reference sequence). This CDR3 reads CASSPGGGNYGYTF. Here the CDR3 DNA reads TGTGCCAGCAGCCCCGGGGGGGGTAATTATGGCTACACCTTC.

The DNA for the CDR3 is TGTGCCAGCGGCCAGGGAAACGGGGGCACTGAAGCTTTCTTT. It codes for CASGQGNGGTEAFF. This chain connects TRBV7-9 to TRBJ1-1; possible D gene TRBD1, 5 bases. The germline V and J ends were trimmed by 8 bases and 4 bases, with 17 bases remaining between them. The CDR3 spans 14 residues. CDR1 and CDR2 from the germline V gene are SEHNR and FQNEAQ (reference sequence).

The rearrangement joins TRBV18 to TRBJ2-3, with a tentative D call TRBD1 (5 bases). This CDR3 is built from 17 residues. Trimming left V 1 base short and J 2 bases short, with 16 bases between. CDR1 is KGHSH, CDR2 LQKENI, per germline. In DNA, the CDR3 is TGTGCCAGCTCACCACGGCAGGGCTCCAGGCACACAGATACGCAGTATTTT. Translation: CASSPRQGSRHTDTQYF.

This clone occurred once. V is TRBV9 and J is TRBJ1-2, with 8 bases lining up with TRBD1. The CDR3 contains 17 residues. Looked up from germline, CDR1 is SGDLS and CDR2 is YYNGEE. Trimming took 3 bases from V and 2 from J; bases not matched to a gene: 12. The CDR3 region has the DNA TGTGCCAGCAGCGCGTCGACAGGGGCCCTTTTCAACTATGGCTACACCTTC. It encodes CASSASTGALFNYGYTF.

This chain joins TRBV6-6 and TRBJ2-7, with D perhaps TRBD2 (6 bases). CDR1 MNHNY and CDR2 SVGAGI come from the germline V gene (reference sequence). CDR3 length: 12 amino acids. Trimming cost V 10 bases and J 3 bases, with 13 bases left between them. The CDR3 here is CATRREVYEQYF. The CDR3 DNA reads as TGTGCCACAAGGAGGGAAGTCTACGAGCAGTACTTC.